A single sample gave rise to the 17 T cell receptor beta chains below, sequenced in a study of blood T cell repertoires in COVID-19. The protocol was immunoSEQ multiplex PCR, while the TCRdb copy is restricted to in-frame clones and leaves out a portion. Among just under 350,000 clones listed, 65% to 85% were seen once. Sequencing input: peripheral blood. All receptors derive from a man aged 25 to 45 with active or convalescent COVID-19.

The chain joins TRBV21-1 to TRBJ2-3; TRBD1 is the table's D call, not checked against the DNA. TRBV21-1 is a known pseudogene. The CDR3 runs 17 residues. As DNA, the CDR3 is TGTGCCAGCAGCGAGAAGGGGGACGCGAGGGGCACAGATACGCAGTATTTT. Protein product: CASSEKGDARGTDTQYF.

The J gene is TRBJ1-2, the V gene TRBV5-5; perhaps TRBD1 as D (5 bases). V lost 0 bases to trimming and J lost 2 bases, with 11 bases between them. Germline CDR1 SGHKS, CDR2 YYEKEE (reference sequence). This CDR3 has 15 residues. In nucleotides, the CDR3 is TGTGCCAGCAGCTTGGTTGGGGACTTAAACTATGGCTACACCTTC. Protein: CASSLVGDLNYGYTF. The variable domain in full, completed from reference TRBV5-5 and TRBJ1-2, reads DAGVTQSPTHLIKTRGQQVTLRCSPISGHKSVSWYQQVLGQGPQFIFQYYEKEERGRGNFPDRFSARQFPNYSSELNVNALLLGDSALYLCASSLVGDLNYGYTFGSGTRLTVV.

The rearrangement uses TRBV7-6 and TRBJ1-2, with 8 bases identical to TRBD1. Germline V CDR1 and CDR2: SGHVS, FNYEAQ. The CDR3 is 14 residues long. Losses at the gene ends were 4 bases for V and 4 bases for J; bases not matched to a gene: 5. The CDR3 coding sequence is TGTGCCAGCAGCTCCCCCGACAGGGGCTATGGCTACACCTTC. Amino acids: CASSSPDRGYGYTF.

The chain carries TRBV6-2 or TRBV6-3 and TRBJ2-7, with a weak D call TRBD1 (6 bases). The CDR3 runs 14 residues. V was pared by 4 bases and J by 3 bases, with 13 bases between. Germline V gene lookup returns CDR1 MNHEY and CDR2 SVGEGT. CDR3 residues: CASSLGTTGYEQYF. The CDR3 DNA sequence: TGTGCCAGCAGTTTGGGGACAACCGGCTACGAGCAGTACTTC.

The chain carries TRBV2 and TRBJ2-5; 7 positions match TRBD2. In germline, CDR1 is SNHLY, CDR2 FYNNEI. The junction had 3 bases not matched to a gene; V was cut back by 7 bases and J by 7 bases. This CDR3 contains 11 residues. This chain's CDR3 is CASTRGVTQYF. In DNA form, the CDR3 reads TGTGCCAGCACCCGGGGGGTGACCCAGTACTTC.

The chain joins TRBV7-9 to TRBJ1-4; the D is unclear. CDR1 and CDR2 (germline): SEHNR, FQNEAQ (reference sequence). V was shortened by 5 bases and J by 0 bases, with 10 bases between the two germline ends. This CDR3 is built from 15 residues. CDR3 nucleotide sequence: TGTGCCAGCAGCCTCGGGGATGCAACTAATGAAAAACTGTTTTTT. Its protein product is CASSLGDATNEKLFF. The whole variable domain, remainder taken from reference TRBV7-9 and TRBJ1-4, is DTGVSQNPRHKITKRGQNVTFRCDPISEHNRLYWYRQTLGQGPEFLTYFQNEAQLEKSRLLSDRFSAERPKGSFSTLEIQRTEQGDSAMYLCASSLGDATNEKLFFGSGTQLSVL.

The V and J genes are TRBV6-5 and TRBJ1-4, with D unclear. Looked up from germline, CDR1 is MNHEY and CDR2 is SVGAGI. The CDR3 sequence is 16 residues long. The V end was cut by 0 bases, the J end by 0 bases, with 8 bases between. The CDR3: CASSYSSHATNEKLFF. The DNA for the CDR3 is TGTGCCAGCAGTTACTCGAGCCACGCAACTAATGAAAAACTGTTTTTT.

The table lists this clone with a count of one. V and J are TRBV5-8 and TRBJ1-5; the match to TRBD1 covers 7 bases. V lost 4 bases to trimming and J lost 3 bases; unmatched junction nucleotides: 4. Germline CDR1 SGHTS, CDR2 YDEGEE. The CDR3 covers 14 residues. In nucleotides, the CDR3 is TGTGCCAGCAGCCTCAGGGGGGACAATCAGCCCCAGCATTTT. Residues: CASSLRGDNQPQHF.

This clone was observed a few times. This rearrangement joins TRBV4-3 to TRBJ2-7; 7 bases align to TRBD2. Trimming removed 1 base from V and 7 bases from J; junction bases left unmatched: 10. There are 15 residues in the CDR3. Germline V gene sequence: CDR1 LGHNA, CDR2 YSLEER. The chain's CDR3 is CASSQVYAGVGEQYF. For the CDR3, the DNA is TGCGCCAGCAGCCAAGTTTACGCGGGAGTAGGGGAGCAGTACTTC.

J is TRBJ2-5 and V is TRBV7-9; possibly TRBD2 for D (6 bases). Trimming shortened V by 2 bases and J by 5 bases, and 12 bases separated the two germline ends. The CDR3 extends over 14 amino acids. Germline lookup yields CDR1 SEHNR and CDR2 FQNEAQ (reference sequence). The CDR3 sequence: CASSLRRGGETQYF. The DNA of the CDR3 is TGTGCCAGCAGCTTAAGGAGGGGCGGGGAGACCCAGTACTTC.

The chain carries TRBV19 and TRBJ1-4; 7 positions match TRBD1. V lost 7 bases and J lost 3; bases outside the gene matches: 5. The V gene's germline CDR1 is LNHDA and CDR2 SQIVND (reference sequence). This CDR3 region has 14 residues. The CDR3 sequence: CASTGGRANEKLFF. CDR3 DNA: TGTGCCAGTACAGGGGGGAGAGCTAATGAAAAACTGTTTTTT.

The chain links TRBV7-8 to TRBJ2-1; possibly TRBD1 for D (6 bases). The V and J ends lost 4 bases and 12 bases respectively, with 31 bases between them. This CDR3 comprises 18 residues. The germline V gene has CDR1 SGHVS and CDR2 FQNEAQ. The CDR3 coding sequence is TGTGCCAGCAGCTGGCCCCCCGAGCGACAGGAAGCAGTTGAAGCGCAGTTCTTC. Its protein product is CASSWPPERQEAVEAQFF. The full variable domain, completed using reference TRBV7-8 and TRBJ2-1, is GAGVSQSPRYKVAKRGQDVALRCDPISGHVSLFWYQQALGQGPEFLTYFQNEAQLDKSGLPSDRFFAERPEGSVSTLKIQRTQQEDSAVYLCASSWPPERQEAVEAQFFGPGTRLTVL.

The V call is TRBV3-1 (or the pseudogene TRBV3-2), the J call TRBJ2-1; 8 nucleotides agree with TRBD2. The CDR3 length is 16 residues. The V gene's germline CDR1 is LGHDT and CDR2 YNNKEL (reference sequence). V dropped 4 bases and J dropped 4; count of bases not matched to a gene: 9. The DNA for the CDR3 is TGTGCCAGCAGCCTAATACCCGGGACTAGTTACAATGAGCAGTTCTTC. Translating gives CASSLIPGTSYNEQFF.

The chain is built from TRBV19 and TRBJ1-5; 9 nucleotides line up with TRBD1. Per the germline V gene, CDR1 is LNHDA and CDR2 is SQIVND (reference sequence). The V and J ends lost 6 bases and 8 bases, in that order; junction bases with no gene match: 11. CDR3 length equals 15 residues. The CDR3 reads CASSETGGFLEPQHF. The DNA of the CDR3 is TGTGCCAGTAGCGAGACAGGGGGATTTCTGGAGCCCCAGCATTTT.

This chain joins TRBV27 and TRBJ2-3; maybe TRBD2 (5 bases). Trimming stripped 3 bases from V and 3 bases from J, with 10 bases between. This CDR3 has 14 amino acids. Per the germline V gene, CDR1 is MNHEY and CDR2 is SMNVEV (reference sequence). The DNA of the CDR3 is TGTGCCAGCAGTTTTTACGGGAAAACAGATACGCAGTATTTT. Its translation: CASSFYGKTDTQYF.

This clone was observed a single time. The V call is TRBV5-1, the J call TRBJ2-1; maybe TRBD2 (5 bases). This CDR3 has 13 amino acids. Trimming took off 3 bases at V and 3 bases at J, with 7 bases between the two ends. The germline V gene encodes CDR1 SGHRS and CDR2 YFSETQ. The CDR3 coding sequence is TGCGCCAGCAGCTCCGGGGACTACAATGAGCAGTTCTTC. This gives the protein CASSSGDYNEQFF.

With regard to this clone: Other DNA sequences in this specimen translate into the identical CDR3. This chain links TRBV18 with TRBJ1-1; the D gene is possibly TRBD1 (5 bases). V was shortened by 3 bases and J by 5 bases, with 13 bases between the two germline ends. This CDR3 spans 14 amino acids. Germline V gene sequence: CDR1 KGHSH, CDR2 LQKENI. CDR3 in amino acids: CASSPGGGRTEAFF. The DNA for the CDR3 is TGTGCCAGCTCACCGGGGGGGGGACGTACTGAAGCTTTCTTT.